A selection of T cell receptor beta chains follows, all from one sample in a study of T cells in Graves' hyperthyroidism and ophthalmopathy. In TCRdb, the multiplex PCR reads were re-called with MiXCR into one record per CDR3 protein. The data contain over 700,000 distinct CDR3 sequences, approximately 40% of them singletons. Material: blood. Every receptor here comes from a middle-aged woman with Graves' hyperthyroidism. Each CDR3 is given with its conserved first and last residue. A D gene is named only where the DNA matches it firmly. The listing skips clone size in some rows; elsewhere it reads once, few, many or a size class.

J gene,V gene,D gene,CDR3 length,clone size,CDR3 DNA,CDR3 protein
TRBJ2-5,TRBV6-6,NA,13,many,TGTGCCAGCAGTGAGGAGGGTGGAGAGACCCAGTACTTC,CASSEEGGETQYF
TRBJ2-3,TRBV7-2,TRBD2,18,NA,TGTGCCAGCAGCTTACTTCCGTGGACTAGCTTTACGAAAGATACGCAGTATTTT,CASSLLPWTSFTKDTQYF
TRBJ2-7,TRBV10-3,NA,13,many,TGTGCCATCAGTGAGCAGGGTCCCTACGAGCAGTACTTC,CAISEQGPYEQYF
TRBJ1-1,TRBV10-3,NA,15,NA,TGTGCCATCAGTTACTACCAAGGGATAACGGCTGAAGCTTTCTTT,CAISYYQGITAEAFF
TRBJ2-7,TRBV7-9,TRBD2,16,few,TGTGCCAGCAGCTTACAAACGGGAGGAGGACATGACGAGCAGTACTTC,CASSLQTGGGHDEQYF
TRBJ1-2,TRBV7-2,NA,13,NA,TGTGCCAGCAGCCTGCGGGGGGCGCAGGGCTACACCTTC,CASSLRGAQGYTF
TRBJ2-7,TRBV27,NA,12,NA,TGTGCCAGCAGTCCCCCTACCCACGAGCAGTACTTC,CASSPPTHEQYF
TRBJ2-7,TRBV28,NA,13,NA,TGTGCCAGCAGTTTATACAGGGACTACGAGCAGTACTTC,CASSLYRDYEQYF
TRBJ1-5,TRBV4-1,TRBD1,16,few,TGCGCCAGCAGCCAAGATCTCAGGACAGGGGATCAGTCCCAGCATTTT,CASSQDLRTGDQSQHF
TRBJ2-5,TRBV24-1,TRBD2,17,many,TGTGCCACCAGTGATACGGGCACTAGCGGGGAGCGAGAGACCCAGTACTTC,CATSDTGTSGERETQYF
TRBJ1-1,TRBV7-9,NA,17,NA,TGTGCCAGCAGTTTAATCCCAACCTCAGGGATGGGGACTGAAGCTTTCTTT,CASSLIPTSGMGTEAFF
TRBJ2-7,TRBV5-1,TRBD1,14,NA,TGCGCCAGCAGCCGGGGACAGGAGGCCTACGAGCAGTACTTC,CASSRGQEAYEQYF
TRBJ2-5,TRBV5-4,NA,14,few,TGTGCCAGCAAGATTAGTGATCGGCAAGAGACCCAGTACTTC,CASKISDRQETQYF
TRBJ2-2,TRBV20-1,TRBD1,16,NA,TGCAGTGCTAGAGATCTGGGACAGGGAAGTGGCGGGGAGCTGTTTTTT,CSARDLGQGSGGELFF
TRBJ1-5,TRBV15,NA,14,many,TGTGCCACCAGGCACAGGAATAGCAATCAGCCCCAGCATTTT,CATRHRNSNQPQHF
TRBJ2-5,TRBV10-3,TRBD1,20,NA,TGTGCCATCAGTGAGAAAGTGGACAGGGACGGGGAGGTAGAGCAAGAGACCCAGTACTTC,CAISEKVDRDGEVEQETQYF
TRBJ1-1,TRBV7-3,NA,15,many,TGTGCCAGCAGCCCAGACAACCGGGGGGCTGCTGAAGCTTTCTTT,CASSPDNRGAAEAFF
TRBJ1-4,TRBV29-1,TRBD1,14,few,TGCAGCGTCACCACAGGGGGCGCCGCCGAAAAACTGTTTTTT,CSVTTGGAAEKLFF
TRBJ2-7,TRBV25-1,NA,16,NA,TGTGCCGGCAGTTACTCGATCATCGGGGCCTCCTACGAGCAGTACTTC,CAGSYSIIGASYEQYF
TRBJ2-5,TRBV10-3,NA,13,NA,TGTGCCATCAGTGAGACGTACCAAGAGACCCAGTACTTC,CAISETYQETQYF
TRBJ1-2,TRBV10-3,NA,13,NA,TGTGCCATCAGTGAGTCGCAGGGCGCCGGGGACACCTTC,CAISESQGAGDTF
TRBJ2-7,TRBV5-4,TRBD2,15,many,TGTGCCAGCAGCTTGGTGGGCGGGGGGACCTACGAGCAGTACTTC,CASSLVGGGTYEQYF
TRBJ2-2,TRBV10-1,NA,13,NA,TGCGCCAGCAGTGACCTCAACACCGGGGAGCTGTTTTTT,CASSDLNTGELFF
TRBJ1-2,TRBV29-1,NA,13,many,TGCAGCGTTGTGGGGCTCGGGGAGTATGGCTACACCTTC,CSVVGLGEYGYTF
TRBJ2-5,TRBV29-1,NA,13,NA,TGCAGCGTTGGCGGGACAGCTCAGGAGACCCAGTACTTC,CSVGGTAQETQYF
TRBJ1-1,TRBV7-9,NA,12,many,TGTGCCAGCCAGGACCCGAACACTGACGCTTTCTTT,CASQDPNTDAFF
TRBJ1-1,TRBV19,NA,15,many,TGTGCCAGTAGTGGTCGATCAGGGGCGTACACTGAAGCTTTCTTT,CASSGRSGAYTEAFF
TRBJ2-7,TRBV12-3/TRBV12-4,NA,14,few,NA,CASSSSAGAYEQYF
TRBJ2-7,TRBV29-1,TRBD2,13,many,TGCAGCGTCGGGACTAGCGGGGCCTACGAGCAGTACTTC,CSVGTSGAYEQYF
TRBJ2-7,TRBV5-1,TRBD2,15,few,TGTGCCAGCAGCTTGGGACTAGCGTCTGCCTACGAGCAGTACTTC,CASSLGLASAYEQYF
TRBJ1-5,TRBV7-2,NA,13,NA,TGTGCCAGCAGTCTGAGGTTTTCTCAGCCCCAGCATTTT,CASSLRFSQPQHF
TRBJ1-3,TRBV2,NA,14,few,TGTGCCAGCAGTTTGGGGCCGATTGGAAACACCATATATTTT,CASSLGPIGNTIYF
TRBJ2-7,TRBV13,NA,16,few,TGTGCCAGCAGCTCCCCCTCCGGGACCGAGACCTACGAGCAGTACTTC,CASSSPSGTETYEQYF
TRBJ1-4,TRBV9,TRBD1,17,NA,TGTGCCAGCGCTAAGGGACAGGGCGTTGCAACTAATGAAAAACTGTTTTTT,CASAKGQGVATNEKLFF
TRBJ1-1,TRBV7-3,TRBD1,15,few,TGTGCCAGCAGCAATCATGGGACAGTGGGGGCTGAAGCTTTCTTT,CASSNHGTVGAEAFF
TRBJ1-4,TRBV19,NA,13,many,TGTGCCAGTAGTTGGGGGTCAGCAGCAAAACTGTTTTTT,CASSWGSAAKLFF
TRBJ1-6,TRBV27,NA,17,NA,TGTGCCAGCAGTGCCGACTTACTGACAGCTTCTAATTCACCCCTCCACTTT,CASSADLLTASNSPLHF
TRBJ2-5,TRBV4-3,NA,15,few,TGCGCCAGCAGCCAAGCAAACCATGGGGTCGCGACCCAGTACTTC,CASSQANHGVATQYF
TRBJ1-2,TRBV19,NA,12,many,TGTGCCAGCAGCCCTTCCGATTATGGCTACACCTTC,CASSPSDYGYTF
TRBJ2-7,TRBV12-3/TRBV12-4,NA,14,many,TGTGCCAGCAGACGACAGGCCGAGGCCTACGAGCAGTACTTC,CASRRQAEAYEQYF
TRBJ2-1,TRBV5-7,NA,17,NA,TGTGCCAGCAGCTTTAAGGGGCCGGTTTGGAGTACCTACGAGCAGTTCTTC,CASSFKGPVWSTYEQFF
TRBJ1-2,TRBV12-3/TRBV12-4,NA,12,few,TGTGCCAGCAGTTCCGCAGGGTCTAGCTACACCTTC,CASSSAGSSYTF